The clone carrying this TCR beta chain has a handful of counts. Its target is unknown. This sample is part of a study of shared clonotypes between healthy human individuals. Study donors comprised healthy, HIV-negative adults devoid of recent acute infection or vaccination. Study-wide findings and caveats: Deeper or shallower sequencing was expected to change how clonotypes are shared among donors.

Looked up from germline, CDR1 is SEHNR and CDR2 is FQNEAQ (reference sequence). Deletions cut 1 base from V and 3 bases from J, with 12 bases between. The CDR3 runs to 15 residues. The authors split each subset's genomic DNA evenly across several immunoSEQ plates. 300 ng DNA, tens of thousands of T cell genomes, went into unsorted PBMC replicate PCRs. The data were produced by immunoSEQ multiplex PCR, yet TCRdb's version contains in-frame clones alone and is incomplete. The sample has roughly 500,000 clones; 79% are singletons. Input material: PBMCs. This sequence originates from a woman aged 35 to 49 in good health. Some clones in this sample may be carry-over from other donors' samples. This chain links TRBV7-9 with TRBJ1-1; perhaps TRBD1 as D (5 bases). CDR3 sequence: CASSLVQQVDTEAFF. CDR3 bases: TGTGCCAGCAGCTTAGTTCAACAGGTGGACACTGAAGCTTTCTTT.